Detailed here is one TCR beta chain. This sample stems from a study of identical twins. MiXCR, applied by TCRdb to the 5' RACE reads, yields one record per CDR3 protein. The sample includes approximately 550,000 distinct CDR3 sequences, 20% to 25% of them seen just once. The J segment lost 12 bases and the V segment lost 5 bases, leaving 5 bases of the junction unmatched. The CDR3 covers 14 residues. Germline values: CDR1 SGHTA, CDR2 FQGTGA. The same specimen was also included in a second study, on yellow fever vaccine responses in identical twins.

V is TRBV7-3 and J is TRBJ2-1; the match to TRBD2 covers 15 bases. What was sequenced was CD4+ T cells sorted from blood. The TCR sequence derives from a young woman in good health. The CDR3 sequence is CASSEGLAGGRQFF. In nucleotides, the CDR3 is TGTGCCAGCAGCGAGGGACTAGCGGGAGGAAGGCAGTTCTTC.